A single sample gave rise to the 4 T cell receptor beta chains below, sequenced in a study of CXCR3-negative and CXCR3-positive naive CD8 T cells. Study outcomes and limitations: More hydrophobic TRB CDR3s occurred in CXCR3-positive than in CXCR3-negative naive cells.

No antigens are known for them. All TRB cDNA libraries came from 5' RACE performed with UMI labels. Each CDR3 protein gets one entry in TCRdb, which reprocessed the 5' RACE reads and gives no DNA. This sample's table reports some 150,000 distinct CDR3 sequences. The specimen was naive CXCR3+ CD8+ T cells from blood. Documented subset: CD45RO-CCR7+CD27+CD95- naive CD8+ T cells expressing CXCR3 (TNR3+). The receptors were sampled from a human donor in good health. Some clones in this sample may be carry-over from other donors' samples.

V usage is TRBV28 and J usage is TRBJ2-3; TCRdb's assignment of TRBD2 cannot be checked, as there is no DNA. The length of the CDR3 is 14 residues. Germline loops: CDR1 MDHEN, CDR2 SYDVKM. CDR3 residues: CASSLSAGEDTQYF.

J is TRBJ2-7 and V is TRBV20-1; TCRdb indicates TRBD1, and absent DNA this call remains unverified. The CDR3 totals 13 residues. Germline values: CDR1 DFQATT, CDR2 SNEGSKA (reference sequence). The CDR3 reads CSSREGRHYEQYF.

The V call is TRBV11-2, the J call TRBJ1-1; TCRdb selects TRBD1, and the lack of DNA leaves this call unchecked. From germline, CDR1 is SGHAT and CDR2 FQNNGV. CDR3 length equals 15 residues. CDR3 residues: CASSLGGNRRAEAFF.

The chain uses TRBV19 and TRBJ1-1; checking the TCRdb D call of TRBD1 is not possible without DNA. The CDR3 totals 14 residues. Germline V gives CDR1 LNHDA, CDR2 SQIVND (reference sequence). The chain's CDR3 is CASSPLGGSTEAFF.